Listed here are 21 T cell receptor beta chains from one sample, sequenced in a study of T cell responses to AZD1222 COVID-19 vaccine. Data came from immunoSEQ multiplex PCR; TCRdb stores just in-frame clones and leaves some out. The sample lists under 140,000 clones, 80% to 95% occurring once. The sequencing here drew on peripheral blood, taken 28 days after the second AZD1222 dose. The receptors originated from an adult who received the AZD1222 COVID-19 vaccine.

As DNA, the CDR3 is TGTGCCAGCACCGAACTGAATTCACCCCTCCACTTT. Protein: CASTELNSPLHF. The J gene is TRBJ1-6, the V gene TRBV6-5; no clear D. V gave up 7 bases and J gave up 7 bases, with 8 bases separating them. This CDR3 has 12 residues. CDR1 is MNHEY and CDR2 is SVGAGI in the germline V gene.

The chain uses TRBV7-2 and TRBJ2-1; possibly TRBD1 or TRBD2 for D (5 bases each). The germline gives CDR1 SGHTA, CDR2 FQGNSA. V was shortened by 4 bases and J by 5 bases, with 9 bases between the two germline ends. There are 13 residues in the CDR3. The CDR3 DNA reads as TGTGCCAGCAGCTGGGACGGGAACAATGAGCAGTTCTTC. As protein: CASSWDGNNEQFF.

The CDR3 DNA follows: TGCGCCAGCAGCGCTCGACAGAACCTTTACAATGAGCAGTTCTTC. It codes for CASSARQNLYNEQFF. The rearrangement uses TRBV4-1 and TRBJ2-1, with a weak D call TRBD1 (5 bases). Trimming shortened V by 5 bases and J by 4 bases, and 15 bases separated the two germline ends. The CDR3 spans 15 residues. In germline, CDR1 is MGHRA, CDR2 YSYEKL.

V gene TRBV7-2 combines with J gene TRBJ1-5; possible D gene TRBD1, 6 bases. This CDR3 is built from 14 residues. Germline V gene sequence: CDR1 SGHTA, CDR2 FQGNSA. V was trimmed by 1 base and J by 5 bases, leaving 9 bases between them. The CDR3 DNA is TGTGCCAGCAGCTTAGGGCAGGGGCATCAGCCCCAGCATTTT. Protein product: CASSLGQGHQPQHF.

The chain is built from TRBV6-5 and TRBJ2-7, with TRBD2 matching 12 bases. V lost 2 bases, J lost 3 bases, and 5 bases stayed unmatched. The CDR3 contains 16 residues. CDR1 is MNHEY, CDR2 SVGAGI, per germline. CDR3 protein: CASSYGGGLAGYEQYF. Written as DNA, the CDR3 is TGTGCCAGCAGTTACGGCGGGGGACTAGCGGGCTACGAGCAGTACTTC.

V usage is TRBV10-3 and J usage is TRBJ1-5; TRBD1 is a possible D gene (6 bases). Trimming took 3 bases from V and 1 from J, leaving 13 bases between them. The germline gives CDR1 ENHRY, CDR2 SYGVKD. The CDR3 spans 16 residues. CDR3 sequence: CAISESGAGSNQPQHF. As DNA, the CDR3 is TGTGCCATCAGTGAATCGGGGGCAGGGAGCAATCAGCCCCAGCATTTT.

V and J are TRBV2 and TRBJ2-3; TRBD1 agrees at 10 bases. CDR1 and CDR2 from the germline V gene are SNHLY and FYNNEI. With V trimmed by 1 base and J by 0 bases, 7 bases remained unmatched. The CDR3 has 18 amino acids. This chain's CDR3 is CASSEGTGGRFSTDTQYF. In nucleotides, the CDR3 is TGTGCCAGCAGTGAAGGGACAGGGGGTCGATTTAGCACAGATACGCAGTATTTT.

The chain carries TRBV4-3 and TRBJ2-5, with 15 bases fitting TRBD2. CDR1 is LGHNA and CDR2 is YSLEER in the germline V gene. The CDR3 runs to 19 residues. V shed 3 bases and J 5 bases; nucleotides not matched to a gene: 13. CDR3 DNA sequence: TGCGCCAGCAGCCACGCTAGGGGGACTAGCGGGGGGCCGCGGGAGACCCAGTACTTC. Translating gives CASSHARGTSGGPRETQYF.

The chain has TRBV5-1 and TRBJ2-1; D remains unclear. V was cut by 0 bases and J by 9 bases, with 10 bases left in between. The CDR3 is made up of 13 amino acids. Germline values: CDR1 SGHRS, CDR2 YFSETQ. This CDR3 reads CASSLGVRSEQFF. CDR3 DNA: TGCGCCAGCAGCTTGGGGGTCCGCAGTGAGCAGTTCTTC.

This clone has just one count. The chain recombines TRBV28 with TRBJ2-7; 9 positions match TRBD1. The CDR3 runs 14 residues. Trimming cost V 5 bases and J 5 bases; bases outside gene matches: 7. Germline V gives CDR1 MDHEN, CDR2 SYDVKM. The CDR3 reads CASSGGTGSNEQYF. Written as DNA, the CDR3 is TGTGCCAGCAGTGGGGGGACAGGGAGCAACGAGCAGTACTTC.

A word on this clone: The same CDR3 arises from other DNA sequences in this sample as well. The J gene is TRBJ2-1, the V gene TRBV9; TRBD2 agrees at 7 bases. J lost 1 base, V lost 1 base, and 2 bases had no gene match. Germline CDR1 reads SGDLS; CDR2 reads YYNGEE. The CDR3 covers 15 residues. CDR3 DNA sequence: TGTGCCAGCAGCGTATCCGGGGGGTCCTACAATGAGCAGTTCTTC. This translates into CASSVSGGSYNEQFF.

V is TRBV13 and J is TRBJ1-3; D call uncertain. Germline values: CDR1 PRHDT, CDR2 FYEKMQ (reference sequence). The CDR3 is 15 residues long. V gave up 2 bases and J gave up 7 bases, with 15 bases separating them. The CDR3 sequence is CASSLRPTEGNTIYF. CDR3 in DNA: TGTGCCAGCAGCTTACGGCCCACCGAGGGCAACACCATATATTTT.

This sequence joins TRBV11-1 and TRBJ1-1; a weak D match, TRBD1 (6 bases). The CDR3 totals 16 residues. Germline lookup yields CDR1 SGHAT and CDR2 FQDESV (reference sequence). V gave up 1 base and J gave up 5 bases, with 17 bases separating them. Written as DNA, the CDR3 is TGTGCCAGCAGCTTAGTTCCAGGGGCCCCGGCTACTGAAGCTTTCTTT. This codes for CASSLVPGAPATEAFF.

The V call is TRBV7-9, the J call TRBJ2-1, with D maybe TRBD1 (5 bases). Per the germline V gene, CDR1 is SEHNR and CDR2 is FQNEAQ (reference sequence). V lost 6 bases and J lost 8, with 14 bases in between. The CDR3 covers 13 residues. In nucleotides, the CDR3 is TGTGCCAGCAGGTTCCAGGGAATGCATGAGCAGTTCTTC. It translates to CASRFQGMHEQFF.

The rearrangement joins TRBV2 to TRBJ2-5; D call uncertain. V lost 7 bases, J lost 0 bases, and 6 bases lay in between. This CDR3 is 12 amino acids long. The germline V gene has CDR1 SNHLY and CDR2 FYNNEI. The CDR3 spells CASKRDQETQYF. For the CDR3, the DNA is TGTGCCAGCAAACGAGACCAAGAGACCCAGTACTTC.

The chain joins TRBV10-3 to TRBJ1-2; D unresolved. The CDR3 runs 15 residues. The germline gives CDR1 ENHRY, CDR2 SYGVKD. V was shortened by 6 bases and J by 0 bases, with 14 bases between the two germline ends. DNA of the CDR3: TGTGCCATCAGGGAAGGACGAGAAGCTAACTATGGCTACACCTTC. Translating it yields CAIREGREANYGYTF.

The rearrangement uses TRBV7-9 and TRBJ1-5; D gene unclear. This CDR3 is built from 14 residues. Germline V CDR1 and CDR2: SEHNR, FQNEAQ (reference sequence). The V end lost 8 bases, the J end lost 0 bases, and 11 bases lay between the germline ends. The CDR3 DNA reads as TGTGCCAGCGCGGGTCGGAATAGCAATCAGCCCCAGCATTTT. Protein sequence: CASAGRNSNQPQHF.

CDR3 region: CASSYSWGSGNYGYTF. The CDR3 DNA is TGTGCCAGCAGTTACTCGTGGGGATCCGGTAACTATGGCTACACCTTC. V usage is TRBV6-5 and J usage is TRBJ1-2; D gene unclear. This CDR3 spans 16 amino acids. CDR1 MNHEY and CDR2 SVGAGI come from the germline V gene. The V end lost 0 bases, the J end lost 1 base, and 12 bases lay between the germline ends.

The chain recombines TRBV27 with TRBJ2-2, with a possible D match to TRBD1 (5 bases). Trimming took 2 bases from V and 3 from J, leaving 13 bases between them. This CDR3 has 16 amino acids. Germline V gene data show CDR1 as MNHEY and CDR2 as SMNVEV (reference sequence). CDR3 residues: CASSLRAPQDTGELFF. CDR3 nucleotide sequence: TGTGCCAGCAGTTTACGAGCCCCACAGGACACCGGGGAGCTGTTTTTT.

The gene calls are TRBV28 and TRBJ2-3, with D possibly being TRBD2 (6 bases). The CDR3 runs 16 residues. Deletions cut 4 bases from V and 1 base from J, with 15 bases between. In germline, CDR1 is MDHEN, CDR2 SYDVKM. This CDR3 is CASSSPAGPRTDTQYF. DNA for the CDR3: TGTGCCAGCAGTTCCCCGGCGGGGCCCCGCACAGATACGCAGTATTTT.

The chain links TRBV6-1 to TRBJ1-6; D unresolved. Germline CDR1 and CDR2: MNHNS and SASEGT. V was clipped by 2 bases and J by 10 bases, with 15 bases between them. The CDR3 runs to 15 residues. The CDR3 reads CASSEQQEGGSPLHF. The CDR3 DNA sequence: TGTGCCAGCAGTGAACAGCAGGAGGGAGGCTCACCCCTCCACTTT.